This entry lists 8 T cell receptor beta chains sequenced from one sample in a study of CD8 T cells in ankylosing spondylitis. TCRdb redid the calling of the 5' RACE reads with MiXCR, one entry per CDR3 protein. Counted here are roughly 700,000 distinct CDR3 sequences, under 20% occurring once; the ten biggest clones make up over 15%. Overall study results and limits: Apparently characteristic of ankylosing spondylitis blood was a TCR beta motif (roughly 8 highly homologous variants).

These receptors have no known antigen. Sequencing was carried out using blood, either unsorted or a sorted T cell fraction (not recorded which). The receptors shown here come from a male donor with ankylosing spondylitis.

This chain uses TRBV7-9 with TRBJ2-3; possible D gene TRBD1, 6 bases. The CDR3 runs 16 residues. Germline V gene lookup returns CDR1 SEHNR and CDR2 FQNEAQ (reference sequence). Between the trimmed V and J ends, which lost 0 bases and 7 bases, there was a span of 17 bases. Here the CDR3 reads CASSLALQGPGYTQYF. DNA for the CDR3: TGTGCCAGCAGCTTAGCCCTACAGGGCCCGGGGTATACGCAGTATTTT. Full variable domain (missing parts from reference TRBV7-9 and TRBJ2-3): DTGVSQNPRHKITKRGQNVTFRCDPISEHNRLYWYRQTLGQGPEFLTYFQNEAQLEKSRLLSDRFSAERPKGSFSTLEIQRTEQGDSAMYLCASSLALQGPGYTQYFGPGTRLTVL.

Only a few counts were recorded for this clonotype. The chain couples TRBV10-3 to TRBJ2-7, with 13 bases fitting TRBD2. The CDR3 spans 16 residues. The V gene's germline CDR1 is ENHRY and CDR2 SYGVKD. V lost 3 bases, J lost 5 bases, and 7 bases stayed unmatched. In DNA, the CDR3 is TGTGCCATCAGTGATCGCGGACTAGCGGGAGACGACGAGCAGTACTTC. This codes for CAISDRGLAGDDEQYF.

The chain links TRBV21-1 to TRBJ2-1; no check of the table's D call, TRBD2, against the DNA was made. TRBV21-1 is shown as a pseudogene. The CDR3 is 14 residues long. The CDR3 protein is CASSKDTESDEQFF. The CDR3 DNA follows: TGTGCCAGCAGCAAAGACACGGAGTCCGATGAGCAGTTCTTC.

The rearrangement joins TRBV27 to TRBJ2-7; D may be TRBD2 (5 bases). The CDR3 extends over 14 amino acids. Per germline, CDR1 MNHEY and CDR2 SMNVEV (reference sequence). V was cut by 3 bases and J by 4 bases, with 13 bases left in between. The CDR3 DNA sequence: TGTGCCAGCAGTTTGCGCCAGGACTGTTACGAGCAGTACTTC. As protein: CASSLRQDCYEQYF.

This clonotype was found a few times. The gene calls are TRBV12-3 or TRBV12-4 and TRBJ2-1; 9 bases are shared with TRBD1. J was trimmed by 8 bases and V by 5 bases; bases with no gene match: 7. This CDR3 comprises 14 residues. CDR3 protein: CASSPRQGGDEQFF. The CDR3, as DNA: TGTGCCAGCAGTCCTCGACAGGGGGGGGATGAGCAGTTCTTC.

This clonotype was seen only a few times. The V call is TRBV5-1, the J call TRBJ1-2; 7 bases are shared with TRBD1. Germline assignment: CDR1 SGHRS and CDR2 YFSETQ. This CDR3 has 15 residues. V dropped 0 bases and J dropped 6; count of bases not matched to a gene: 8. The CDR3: CASSLDTGQLDGYTF. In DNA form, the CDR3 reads TGCGCCAGCAGCTTGGATACGGGACAGTTGGATGGCTACACCTTC. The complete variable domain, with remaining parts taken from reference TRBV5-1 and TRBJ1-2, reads KAGVTQTPRYLIKTRGQQVTLSCSPISGHRSVSWYQQTPGQGLQFLFEYFSETQRNKGNFPGRFSGRQFSNSRSEMNVSTLELGDSALYLCASSLDTGQLDGYTFGSGTRLTVV.

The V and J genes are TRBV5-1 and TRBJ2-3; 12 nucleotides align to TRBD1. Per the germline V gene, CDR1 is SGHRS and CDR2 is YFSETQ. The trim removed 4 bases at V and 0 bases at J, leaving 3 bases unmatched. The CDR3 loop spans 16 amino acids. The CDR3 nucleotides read TGCGCCAGCAGCCTGGGACAGGGGGCGAGCACAGATACGCAGTATTTT. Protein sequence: CASSLGQGASTDTQYF.

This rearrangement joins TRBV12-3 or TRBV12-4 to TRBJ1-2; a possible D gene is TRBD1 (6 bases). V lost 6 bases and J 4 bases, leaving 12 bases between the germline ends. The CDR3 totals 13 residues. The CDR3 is CASSFGQIYGYTF. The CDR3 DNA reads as TGTGCCAGCAGCTTCGGACAGATCTATGGCTACACCTTC.